One sample yielded the 9 T cell receptor beta chains listed below, sequenced in a study of regulatory T cells in long-lasting Graves disease. Time point given: newly diagnosed GD, antithyroid drugs for less than 3 months. PBMCs were the source of the RNA used for TCR sequencing. Investigators prepared the TCR beta libraries by applying iRepertoire HTBI primers and Arm-PCR of CDR3 regions. TCRdb fed the multiplex PCR reads into MiXCR, producing one record per CDR3 protein. Found here are roughly 420,000 distinct CDR3 sequences, less than 20% of them singletons; the top ten hold about 25%. In addition, the sample was reused for a study of T cells in Graves' hyperthyroidism and ophthalmopathy.

The sample in question was peripheral blood mononuclear cells (PBMCs), obtained at new diagnosis, from a patient treated with antithyroid drugs. The receptors here all came from a woman younger than 30 with Graves disease.

This clonotype was observed a single time. This clone may be a read error of a much larger clone one base away. The rearrangement joins TRBV11-2 to TRBJ2-5, with D hard to call. This CDR3 spans 13 amino acids. Trimming took 5 bases from V and 4 from J, leaving 11 bases between them. Germline values: CDR1 SGHAT, CDR2 FQNNGV. DNA for the CDR3: TGTGCCAGCAGCACCTTTGTCAGAGAGACCCAGTACTTC. Protein sequence: CASSTFVRETQYF.

V and J are TRBV12-3 or TRBV12-4 and TRBJ2-3, with 8 bases that match TRBD2. This CDR3 has 15 residues. The ends lost 3 bases at V and 3 bases at J; junction bases unmatched: 5. The CDR3 loop is CASSFSSGFTDTQYF. The CDR3, as DNA: TGTGCCAGCAGTTTCTCTAGCGGGTTTACAGATACGCAGTATTTT.

This clonotype was counted only a few times. The gene calls are TRBV9 and TRBJ2-5; no clear D gene. Trimming took 3 bases from V and 4 from J, leaving 13 bases between them. Germline V gene lookup returns CDR1 SGDLS and CDR2 YYNGEE. This CDR3 comprises 14 residues. Written as DNA, the CDR3 is TGTGCCAGCAGCGGTGGAATAGGAGCAGAGACCCAGTACTTC. Encoded protein: CASSGGIGAETQYF.

J is TRBJ2-1 and V is TRBV10-1; no firm D call. V lost 0 bases and J 8 bases, leaving 5 bases between the germline ends. The CDR3 covers 12 residues. Germline assignment: CDR1 WNHNN and CDR2 SYGVQD (reference sequence). The CDR3 DNA sequence: TGCGCCAGCAGTGAGTCTCTAGATGAGCAGTTCTTC. Protein product: CASSESLDEQFF.

Many counts were recorded for this clonotype. This chain uses TRBV27 with TRBJ2-7; 7 positions agree with TRBD1. CDR1 MNHEY and CDR2 SMNVEV come from the germline V gene (reference sequence). V was clipped by 4 bases and J by 1 base; unmatched bases: 10. This CDR3 spans 16 amino acids. The CDR3 sequence is CASSSRDSHDSYEQYF. The CDR3 DNA follows: TGTGCCAGCAGTTCAAGGGACAGCCATGATTCCTACGAGCAGTACTTC.

In this sample, this clonotype turned up many times. The chain couples TRBV2 to TRBJ1-1; unclear D gene. Germline-derived CDR1 and CDR2 are SNHLY and FYNNEI. This CDR3 comprises 13 residues. V was cut by 6 bases and J by 1 base, with 9 bases left in between. CDR3 DNA sequence: TGTGCCAGCAGCAAGGACGGGAACACTGAAGCTTTCTTT. Translated: CASSKDGNTEAFF. Complete variable domain (other parts from reference TRBV2 and TRBJ1-1): EPEVTQTPSHQVTQMGQEVILRCVPISNHLYFYWYRQILGQKVEFLVSFYNNEISEKSEIFDDQFSVERPDGSNFTLKIRSTKLEDSAMYFCASSKDGNTEAFFGQGTRLTVV.

The chain combines TRBV7-3 with TRBJ2-2, with D possibly matching TRBD2 (7 bases). Germline V lookup: CDR1 SGHTA, CDR2 FQGTGA. Trimming cost V 4 bases and J 4 bases, with 13 bases left between them. The CDR3 is 15 residues long. CDR3 coding DNA: TGTGCCAGCAGCTCTTCTAGGGGGGGCACCGGGGAGCTGTTTTTT. Residues: CASSSSRGGTGELFF.

This clonotype was found many times. The chain employs TRBV18 and TRBJ1-1; D ambiguous. Germline CDR1 and CDR2: KGHSH and LQKENI. The CDR3 consists of 13 residues. The germline V and J ends were trimmed by 4 bases and 3 bases, with 9 bases remaining between them. CDR3 loop: CASSLQSYTEAFF. For the CDR3, the DNA is TGTGCCAGCTCACTTCAGTCTTACACTGAAGCTTTCTTT.

This clonotype has ten or more counts. The gene calls are TRBV6-1 and TRBJ1-2; 9 bases line up with TRBD1. Germline loops: CDR1 MNHNS, CDR2 SASEGT. There are 14 residues in the CDR3. Trimming cost V 7 bases and J 8 bases; bases outside gene matches: 11. CDR3 in amino acids: CASNPTGGYYGYTF. The CDR3 nucleotides read TGTGCCAGCAACCCGACAGGGGGATATTACGGCTACACCTTC.